Following are 28 T cell receptor beta chains from one sample sequenced in a study of shared clonotypes between healthy human individuals. Generated by immunoSEQ multiplex PCR, the TCRdb table keeps only in-frame clones and is missing some. The table records about 520,000 clones, 81% of them present only once. The sample consisted of PBMCs. The receptor set was obtained from a woman in her 40s in good health. Some clones in this sample may be carry-over from other donors' samples.

This clone was seen only once. V gene TRBV30 combines with J gene TRBJ2-7, with TRBD1 matching over 9 bases. Germline CDR1 reads GTSNPN; CDR2 reads SVGIG (reference sequence). The CDR3 covers 16 residues. Trimming took 5 bases from V and 2 from J; bases not matched to a gene: 13. The CDR3 nucleotides are TGTGCCTGGTTATCAGAGGCGGGACAGGGAACCTACGAGCAGTACTTC. Amino acids: CAWLSEAGQGTYEQYF. Complete variable domain (other parts from reference TRBV30 and TRBJ2-7): SQTIHQWPATLVQPVGSPLSLECTVEGTSNPNLYWYRQAAGRGLQLLFYSVGIGQISSEVPQNLSASRPQDRQFILSSKKLLLSDSGFYLCAWLSEAGQGTYEQYFGPGTRLTVT.

The chain couples TRBV11-2 to TRBJ1-4; D gene unclear. The CDR3 runs 15 residues. V lost 0 bases and J 8 bases, leaving 13 bases between the germline ends. Germline V lookup: CDR1 SGHAT, CDR2 FQNNGV. CDR3 in amino acids: CASSLDVGVEEKLFF. The CDR3 DNA is TGTGCCAGCAGCTTAGATGTTGGAGTAGAAGAAAAACTGTTTTTT.

A note on this clone: A far larger clone is off by one base, so a read error is likely. The V call is TRBV5-1, the J call TRBJ2-5; D unclear. TRBJ2-7 matches the DNA end more closely, so the J call is doubtful. CDR3 size: 14 residues. Germline V gives CDR1 SGHRS, CDR2 YFSETQ. The CDR3 loop is CASSSNSPADEQYF. Here the CDR3 DNA reads TGCGCCAGCAGCTCTAACAGCCCCGCCGACGAGCAGTACTTC.

The rearrangement links TRBV27 to TRBJ2-2; TRBD1 agrees at 8 bases. Unmatched junction bases numbered 11, after V lost 7 bases and J lost 1 base. The CDR3 runs 17 residues. Germline CDR1 reads MNHEY; CDR2 reads SMNVEV (reference sequence). For the CDR3, the DNA is TGTGCCAGCAATCCCTCCAGGGACAGGCTGAACACCGGGGAGCTGTTTTTT. Its translation: CASNPSRDRLNTGELFF.

As concerns this clone: This likely reflects a read error, since a far larger clone is one base away. The chain couples TRBV7-2 to TRBJ2-2; perhaps TRBD1 as D (5 bases). The germline CDR1 and CDR2 sequences are SGHTA and FQGNSA. The CDR3 is 14 amino acids. The V gene lost 3 bases and the J gene lost 4 bases, with 9 bases spanning the gap. CDR3 in amino acids: CASSFNRCTGELFF. The CDR3 DNA reads as TGTGCCAGCAGCTTTAACAGGTGCACCGGGGAGCTGTTTTTT.

V usage is TRBV29-1 and J usage is TRBJ1-1; D is unclear. In germline, CDR1 is SQVTM, CDR2 ANQGSEA. The CDR3 loop spans 13 amino acids. The V end was cut by 5 bases, the J end by 3 bases, with 13 bases between. The CDR3 sequence is CSVTHSSHTEAFF. In nucleotides, the CDR3 is TGCAGCGTTACGCATTCAAGCCACACTGAAGCTTTCTTT.

Comment on this clone: A far larger clone is off by one base, so a read error is likely. The chain joins TRBV25-1 to TRBJ2-7; TRBD1 might be the D (7 bases). Germline V gene data show CDR1 as MGHDK and CDR2 as SYGVNS. This CDR3 comprises 14 residues. CDR3 sequence: CASIDSAGGYEQYF. The CDR3 DNA reads TGTGCCAGCATTGACTCCGCAGGGGGGTACGAGCAATACTTC.

The chain employs TRBV7-8 and TRBJ1-2; D is possibly TRBD1 (5 bases). The CDR3 runs 13 residues. Trimming removed 4 bases at V and 9 bases at J, with 15 bases between. The germline V gene has CDR1 SGHVS and CDR2 FQNEAQ. CDR3 sequence reads: CASSSPGFSSYTF. The CDR3 DNA sequence: TGTGCCAGCAGCTCACCAGGGTTTTCAAGCTACACCTTC.

In the case of this clone: A far larger clone is only one base removed, so a read error is likely. The chain has TRBV6-1 and TRBJ2-7; maybe TRBD1 (7 bases). V lost 7 bases to trimming and J lost 5 bases, with 15 bases between them. The CDR3 runs 13 residues. Germline values: CDR1 MNHNS, CDR2 SASEGT. The CDR3 nucleotides are TGTGCCAGCATGATCGGAGGGGGCGACGAGCAGTACTTC. It yields the protein CASMIGGGDEQYF.

This chain joins TRBV2 and TRBJ1-2; D perhaps matches TRBD1 (6 bases). This CDR3 region has 14 residues. CDR1 is SNHLY and CDR2 is FYNNEI in the germline V gene. The ends were cut back, 6 bases at V and 5 bases at J, with 16 bases in the middle. CDR3 nucleotide sequence: TGTGCCAGCAGACCAGGGGACAAGGGTTATGGCTACACCTTC. Protein: CASRPGDKGYGYTF.

The chain has TRBV28 and TRBJ2-1, with 13 bases matching TRBD2. Germline-derived CDR1 and CDR2 are MDHEN and SYDVKM. The CDR3 runs to 14 residues. The junction had 3 bases not matched to a gene; V was cut back by 9 bases and J by 4 bases. The CDR3 DNA reads as TGTGCCAGTGGGACTAGCGGGAATTACAATGAGCAGTTCTTC. Protein product: CASGTSGNYNEQFF.

This clone has a handful of counts. This chain connects TRBV19 to TRBJ1-1, with D possibly being TRBD1 (6 bases). Trimming took 1 base from V and 3 from J, leaving 6 bases between them. Germline V gene lookup returns CDR1 LNHDA and CDR2 SQIVND (reference sequence). The CDR3 sequence is 13 residues long. The CDR3 loop reads CASSIGTDTEAFF. CDR3 DNA sequence: TGTGCCAGTAGTATAGGGACAGACACTGAAGCTTTCTTT.

To note about this clone: Since a far larger clone is one base different, this is likely a read error. The chain couples TRBV4-2 to TRBJ1-2; possibly TRBD1 for D (6 bases). The CDR3 spans 14 residues. Trimming took off 0 bases at V and 4 bases at J, with 9 bases between the two ends. Germline CDR1 reads LGHNA; CDR2 reads YNFKEQ. The CDR3 is CASSQELTGYGYTF. As DNA, the CDR3 is TGTGCCAGCAGCCAAGAGTTGACAGGCTATGGCTACACCTTC.

Notes on this clone: This likely came from a read error, as a far larger clone is one base away. The V and J genes are TRBV7-6 and TRBJ1-1; 10 nucleotides line up with TRBD1. Germline V gene sequence: CDR1 SGHVS, CDR2 FNYEAQ. This CDR3 is 13 amino acids long. The V gene end was trimmed by 4 bases and the J gene end by 4 bases; junction bases not matched to a gene: 0. CDR3 nucleotides: TGTGCCAGCAGCTGGGACAGGGGCACTGAAGCTTTCTTT. Translating it yields CASSWDRGTEAFF.

This clone was recorded once. The chain couples TRBV7-9 to TRBJ1-2; D remains ambiguous. Germline V gene sequence: CDR1 SEHNR, CDR2 FQNEAQ (reference sequence). The CDR3 has 13 amino acids. V shed 1 base and J shed 11 bases, with 14 bases lying between them. The CDR3 is CASSLEGDSIYTF. Here the CDR3 DNA reads TGTGCCAGCAGCTTAGAGGGAGATTCTATTTACACCTTC. The full variable domain, rest sourced from reference TRBV7-9 and TRBJ1-2, is DTGVSQNPRHKITKRGQNVTFRCDPISEHNRLYWYRQTLGQGPEFLTYFQNEAQLEKSRLLSDRFSAERPKGSFSTLEIQRTEQGDSAMYLCASSLEGDSIYTFGSGTRLTVV.

This clone was picked up many times. This sample also contains other DNA sequences that code for the same CDR3. The V call is TRBV9, the J call TRBJ1-5; D remains unclear. This CDR3 comprises 15 residues. Looked up from germline, CDR1 is SGDLS and CDR2 is YYNGEE. V lost 3 bases, J lost 1 base, and 11 bases lay in between. Here the CDR3 reads CASSETAYSNQPQHF. The CDR3 bases are TGTGCCAGCAGCGAGACGGCTTACAGCAATCAGCCCCAGCATTTT.

The V gene is TRBV6-5, the J gene TRBJ2-1, with D uncertain. The CDR3 is made up of 13 amino acids. Deletions cut 6 bases from V and 9 bases from J, with 15 bases between. Germline V lookup: CDR1 MNHEY, CDR2 SVGAGI. This CDR3 reads CASRGPRGGEQFF. CDR3 coding DNA: TGTGCCAGCAGAGGACCTCGCGGCGGTGAGCAGTTCTTC.

The chain recombines TRBV4-1 with TRBJ2-7; TRBD2 aligns across 8 bases. The CDR3 runs to 17 residues. The germline CDR1 and CDR2 sequences are MGHRA and YSYEKL. The V and J ends lost 3 bases and 5 bases, in that order; junction bases with no gene match: 15. CDR3 coding DNA: TGCGCCAGCAGCCAGCTACCTCCGGGACTAGTCATCCACGAGCAGTACTTC. It yields the protein CASSQLPPGLVIHEQYF.

The chain links TRBV7-3 to TRBJ2-1; 9 bases are shared with TRBD1. The V gene's germline CDR1 is SGHTA and CDR2 FQGTGA. The CDR3 has 13 residues. The V and J ends lost 5 bases and 7 bases, in that order; junction bases with no gene match: 3. CDR3 protein: CASSLDRGNEQFF. The CDR3 region has the DNA TGTGCCAGCAGCCTAGACAGGGGGAATGAGCAGTTCTTC.

The gene calls are TRBV4-2 and TRBJ2-7; 14 nucleotides line up with TRBD2. From germline, CDR1 is LGHNA and CDR2 YNFKEQ. The J segment lost 6 bases and the V segment lost 4 bases, leaving 5 bases of the junction unmatched. The CDR3 runs 15 residues. The CDR3 spells CASSRGTSGSPEQYF. CDR3 coding DNA: TGTGCCAGCAGCCGCGGGACTAGCGGGAGTCCCGAGCAGTACTTC.

The J gene is TRBJ2-2, the V gene TRBV30; 7 nucleotides align to TRBD2. This CDR3 spans 13 amino acids. V shed 2 bases, J shed 4 bases, and the junction held 1 base outside the gene matches. Germline V gene sequence: CDR1 GTSNPN, CDR2 SVGIG (reference sequence). The CDR3 DNA sequence: TGTGCCTGGAGTCTAGCGGCCACCGGGGAGCTGTTTTTT. It specifies CAWSLAATGELFF.

This rearrangement joins TRBV9 to TRBJ2-2; D not resolved. V gave up 0 bases and J gave up 1 base, with 10 bases separating them. The CDR3 loop spans 16 amino acids. Looked up from germline, CDR1 is SGDLS and CDR2 is YYNGEE. Here the CDR3 DNA reads TGTGCCAGCAGCGTAGGTGGAGCCCTGAACACCGGGGAGCTGTTTTTT. Its protein is CASSVGGALNTGELFF.

This clone was seen a handful of times. The chain links TRBV19 to TRBJ1-5; possibly TRBD1 for D (6 bases). The CDR3 has 16 residues. Germline values: CDR1 LNHDA, CDR2 SQIVND (reference sequence). V gave up 5 bases and J gave up 2 bases, with 16 bases separating them. CDR3 nucleotides: TGTGCCAGTAGTGAGAACAGGGTGAGGGGCAATCAGCCCCAGCATTTT. Its protein is CASSENRVRGNQPQHF.

The rearrangement uses TRBV29-1 and TRBJ1-2; 8 bases map to TRBD1. J lost 2 bases, V lost 4 bases, and 3 bases had no gene match. The CDR3 is 13 amino acids. The germline V gene has CDR1 SQVTM and CDR2 ANQGSEA. The CDR3 nucleotides are TGCAGCGTTGGGACAGGGATCAACTATGGCTACACCTTC. Translated: CSVGTGINYGYTF.

Regarding this clone: In this CDR3 the conserved last residue, phenylalanine or tryptophan, is missing, so a read error is likely. Other DNA sequences in this sample translate to the same CDR3. This sequence joins TRBV5-1 and TRBJ1-5, with D uncertain. Germline V gives CDR1 SGHRS, CDR2 YFSETQ. CDR3 length: 15 residues. CDR3: CASSLGPLSNQPQHL. The CDR3 nucleotides are TGCGCCAGCAGCTTGGGACCGCTTAGCAATCAGCCTCAGCATCTT.

The chain is built from TRBV28 and TRBJ2-7; TRBD2 is a possible D gene (5 bases). The CDR3 has 16 amino acids. The germline CDR1 and CDR2 sequences are MDHEN and SYDVKM. Trimming pared 5 bases from V and 1 base from J, leaving 18 bases between. CDR3 protein: CASSAPTLGNSYEQYF. The CDR3 nucleotides are TGTGCCAGCAGTGCCCCTACACTAGGGAATTCCTACGAGCAGTACTTC.

A remark on this clone: A read error is likely, as this CDR3 ends without the conserved phenylalanine or tryptophan. The DNA is left out, because the CDR3 cannot be placed on it with certainty; the CDR3 is given as TCRdb lists it. This chain connects TRBV6-1 to TRBJ2-3; the table assigns TRBD2, which was not confirmed against the DNA. The CDR3 is 15 residues long, ends included. CDR1 is MNHNS and CDR2 is SASEGT in the germline V gene. The CDR3 is CASSESSGSSAITPI.

The gene calls are TRBV30 and TRBJ1-1; no clear D gene. CDR1 is GTSNPN, CDR2 SVGIG, per germline (reference sequence). The CDR3 length is 16 residues. With 3 bases removed from V and 1 base from J, the gap between germline ends came to 18 bases. CDR3 loop: CAWRGYILQPNTEAFF. CDR3 nucleotides: TGTGCCTGGAGGGGATACATACTCCAGCCGAACACTGAAGCTTTCTTT.